This T cell receptor beta chain was sequenced during a study of CD8 T cells in Susac syndrome. CD8+ and CD4+ T cells from blood underwent TCR beta sequencing. Negative isolation was used for CD8+ and CD4+ T cells and FACS enrichment for TEMRA cells. Random-hexamer reverse transcription was applied to 0.5 to 1 ug RNA. Coverage of TCR beta CDR3 amplification by immunoSEQ multiplex PCR extended to 54 Vbeta and 13 Jbeta. TCRdb reprocessed the immunoSEQ multiplex PCR reads with MiXCR, giving one entry per CDR3 protein. The table records 150,000 to 200,000 distinct CDR3 sequences, 95% of them present only once. Germline-derived CDR1 and CDR2 are SGHTA and FQGTGA. V trimming: 0 bases; J trimming: 9 bases; junction bases outside the gene matches: 12. The CDR3 contains 17 residues.

Sample: CD4+ T cells from PBMCs. The TCR sequence derives from a human donor with multiple sclerosis. The V gene is TRBV7-3, the J gene TRBJ2-1; 9 bases align to TRBD2. CDR3 protein: CASSLTPRASGTSEQFF. The DNA for the CDR3 is TGTGCCAGCAGCTTAACACCCCGCGCTAGCGGGACTAGTGAGCAGTTCTTC.